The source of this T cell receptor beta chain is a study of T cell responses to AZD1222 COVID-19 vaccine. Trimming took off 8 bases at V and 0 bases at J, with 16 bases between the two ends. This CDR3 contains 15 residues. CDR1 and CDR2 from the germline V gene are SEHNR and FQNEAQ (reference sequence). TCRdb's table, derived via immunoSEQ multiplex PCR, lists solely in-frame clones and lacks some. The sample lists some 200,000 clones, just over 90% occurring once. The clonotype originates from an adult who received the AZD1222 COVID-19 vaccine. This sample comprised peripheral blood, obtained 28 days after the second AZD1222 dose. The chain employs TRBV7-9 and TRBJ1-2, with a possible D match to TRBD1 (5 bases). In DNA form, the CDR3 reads TGTGCCAGCCCCTCACCGGGGACTACTAACTATGGCTACACCTTC. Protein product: CASPSPGTTNYGYTF.